The 32 T cell receptor beta chains given below trace back to one sample, sequenced in a study of cytotoxic CD8 clonotypes in ibrutinib-treated CLL. Measured with immunoSEQ multiplex PCR; TCRdb has only the in-frame clones, and not every one. The sample includes over 95,000 clones, about 50% of them seen just once. Specimen: PBMCs, collected after 24 months of ibrutinib treatment. These receptors were collected from a human donor with chronic lymphocytic leukemia.

The rearrangement uses TRBV30 and TRBJ2-2, with D unclear. The germline gives CDR1 GTSNPN, CDR2 SVGIG (reference sequence). Deletions cut 2 bases from V and 2 bases from J, with 9 bases between. The CDR3 loop spans 14 amino acids. DNA for the CDR3: TGTGCCTGGAGTAGAGGAATTAACACCGGGGAGCTGTTTTTT. This encodes CAWSRGINTGELFF.

In this sample, this clone turned up a few times. J is TRBJ1-2 and V is TRBV6-6; D might be TRBD1 (5 bases). Germline V gene data show CDR1 as MNHNY and CDR2 as SVGAGI (reference sequence). V dropped 0 bases and J dropped 3 bases, with 11 bases sitting between them. This CDR3 region has 15 residues. CDR3 bases: TGTGCCAGCAGTTACTCGGGGGGATTGGACTATGGCTACACCTTC. Its translation: CASSYSGGLDYGYTF.

As for this clone: A junction end diverges from the germline sequence, so it may reflect a read error. This sample also contains other DNA sequences that code for the same CDR3. The chain recombines TRBV4-2 with TRBJ1-4; D call uncertain. Germline V gene sequence: CDR1 LGHNA, CDR2 YNFKEQ. The CDR3 sequence is 14 residues long. The CDR3 loop is CASSQGGAVEKLFF. The CDR3 DNA reads as TGTGCCAGCAGCCAAGGCGGAGCAGTGGAAAAATTGTTTTTT.

This clone was found a few times. The chain carries TRBV5-6 and TRBJ2-7; no reliable D call. The V end was cut by 4 bases, the J end by 3 bases, with 8 bases between. CDR3 length: 12 residues. CDR1 and CDR2 from the germline V gene are SGHDT and YYEEEE. The CDR3 nucleotides read TGTGCCAGCAGCCGGCCGGGCTACGAGCAGTACTTC. This codes for CASSRPGYEQYF.

V and J are TRBV30 and TRBJ2-7; D uncertain. The length of the CDR3 is 14 residues. Trimming stripped 0 bases from V and 4 bases from J, with 13 bases between. CDR1 is GTSNPN and CDR2 is SVGIG in the germline V gene (reference sequence). CDR3 in DNA: TGTGCCTGGAGTGTAGGGCTCTCAGGTTACGAGCAGTACTTC. Its protein is CAWSVGLSGYEQYF.

V and J are TRBV7-2 and TRBJ2-3; D is ambiguous. Germline V gene data show CDR1 as SGHTA and CDR2 as FQGNSA. V was pared by 5 bases and J by 4 bases, with 7 bases between. The CDR3 is 12 amino acids. The DNA of the CDR3 is TGTGCCAGCAGCATAAGGGCAGATACGCAGTATTTT. It codes for CASSIRADTQYF.

This clone came up a few times. The rearrangement links TRBV5-4 to TRBJ1-6; 8 nucleotides match TRBD1. The junction had 11 bases not matched to a gene; V was cut back by 9 bases and J by 9 bases. CDR1 and CDR2 from the germline V gene are SGHNT and YYREEE (reference sequence). This CDR3 is 14 amino acids long. The CDR3: CANGDRQEGSPLHF. The DNA for the CDR3 is TGTGCCAATGGGGACAGGCAGGAGGGTTCACCCCTCCACTTT. Full variable domain (rest looked up from reference TRBV5-4 and TRBJ1-6): ETGVTQSPTHLIKTRGQQVTLRCSSQSGHNTVSWYQQALGQGPQFIFQYYREEENGRGNFPPRFSGLQFPNYSSELNVNALELDDSALYLCANGDRQEGSPLHFGNGTRLTVT.

The chain carries TRBV5-1 and TRBJ2-2, with 7 positions matching TRBD1. Germline V gene sequence: CDR1 SGHRS, CDR2 YFSETQ. The CDR3 is made up of 16 amino acids. After removal of 0 bases from V and 6 bases from J, the junction contained 8 bases not matched to a gene. CDR3 sequence (DNA): TGCGCCAGCAGCTTGGCCGGGGCAGGGGGAGCCGGGGAGCTGTTTTTT. Amino acid sequence: CASSLAGAGGAGELFF.

This chain joins TRBV10-3 and TRBJ1-2; no firm D call. Germline values: CDR1 ENHRY, CDR2 SYGVKD. V shed 5 bases and J shed 2 bases, with 12 bases lying between them. The CDR3 covers 14 residues. The CDR3 is CAISTPSGNYGYTF. CDR3 bases: TGTGCCATCAGTACTCCGTCCGGGAACTATGGCTACACCTTC.

V and J are TRBV18 and TRBJ2-1; the D gene could be TRBD1 or TRBD2 (5 bases each). Trimming left V 3 bases short and J 3 bases short, with 15 bases between. Per the germline V gene, CDR1 is KGHSH and CDR2 is LQKENI. The CDR3 runs to 16 residues. In DNA form, the CDR3 reads TGTGCCAGCTCACCTGAAACCGGGACCGACTACAATGAGCAGTTCTTC. Its translation is CASSPETGTDYNEQFF.

The chain links TRBV7-2 to TRBJ1-1; possibly TRBD1 for D (6 bases). The CDR3 has 15 residues. Trimming stripped 4 bases from V and 1 base from J, with 13 bases between. Germline V gene lookup returns CDR1 SGHTA and CDR2 FQGNSA. CDR3 in DNA: TGTGCCAGCAGCTCCTCCGGACAGCCGAACACTGAAGCTTTCTTT. Translating gives CASSSSGQPNTEAFF.

The chain links TRBV28 to TRBJ1-2, with D unclear. V lost 7 bases, J lost 4 bases, and 10 bases lay in between. CDR1 is MDHEN, CDR2 SYDVKM, per germline. This CDR3 is 12 amino acids long. CDR3 DNA sequence: TGTGCCAGCACCCCCCTTGGCTATGGCTACACCTTC. Protein: CASTPLGYGYTF.

The V call is TRBV9, the J call TRBJ2-5; TRBD1 matches at 7 bases. In germline, CDR1 is SGDLS, CDR2 YYNGEE. This CDR3 is 17 amino acids long. J lost 1 base, V lost 0 bases, and 9 bases had no gene match. The CDR3 loop reads CASSVGTGPRSQETQYF. CDR3 coding DNA: TGTGCCAGCAGCGTAGGGACAGGTCCAAGGTCCCAAGAGACCCAGTACTTC.

This clone was seen a few times. The chain employs TRBV30 and TRBJ2-7; either TRBD1 or TRBD2 may supply D (5 bases each). The CDR3 is 14 residues long. Trimming removed 0 bases from V and 5 bases from J, with 14 bases in between. The germline V gene encodes CDR1 GTSNPN and CDR2 SVGIG (reference sequence). CDR3 coding DNA: TGTGCCTGGAGTGTACTCCAGGGAGAACACGAGCAGTACTTC. This codes for CAWSVLQGEHEQYF.

The V call is TRBV5-4, the J call TRBJ2-1, with D unclear. Per germline, CDR1 SGHNT and CDR2 YYREEE (reference sequence). The CDR3 sequence is 14 residues long. The V end lost 3 bases, the J end lost 3 bases, and 10 bases lay between the germline ends. The CDR3 coding sequence is TGTGCCAGCAGCTCCGCCCTTCTCTACAATGAGCAGTTCTTC. This encodes CASSSALLYNEQFF.

This clone was counted a few times. V is TRBV30 and J is TRBJ2-7; tentative D call: TRBD2 (5 bases). This CDR3 region has 12 residues. Germline V gene lookup returns CDR1 GTSNPN and CDR2 SVGIG (reference sequence). V was cut by 3 bases and J by 2 bases, with 8 bases left in between. The CDR3 protein is CAWRTGTYEQYF. The CDR3 DNA follows: TGTGCCTGGAGGACCGGGACCTACGAGCAGTACTTC.

J is TRBJ2-2 and V is TRBV6-1, with no clear D. Germline CDR1 and CDR2: MNHNS and SASEGT. Trimming left V 6 bases short and J 1 base short, with 6 bases between. The CDR3 covers 13 residues. The CDR3 DNA reads as TGTGCCAGCAGGGACGGGAACACCGGGGAGCTGTTTTTT. Translating gives CASRDGNTGELFF.

The chain has TRBV7-2 and TRBJ2-5; unclear D gene. Germline CDR1 SGHTA, CDR2 FQGNSA. This CDR3 is 13 amino acids long. Trimming pared 5 bases from V and 1 base from J, leaving 8 bases between. The CDR3 spells CASSRVLQETQYF. The CDR3 DNA reads as TGTGCCAGCAGCAGGGTCCTCCAAGAGACCCAGTACTTC.

This clone was detected only once. The genes are TRBV6-6 and TRBJ2-2; TRBD1 agrees at 8 bases. CDR1 and CDR2 (germline): MNHNY, SVGAGI (reference sequence). The V segment lost 5 bases and the J segment 6 bases; nucleotides outside the gene matches: 11. This CDR3 region has 16 residues. CDR3 DNA sequence: TGTGCCAGCAGTAGGATTCAGGGGGCCGGGTCCGGGGAGCTGTTTTTT. Its protein is CASSRIQGAGSGELFF.

This clone showed up just once. This chain uses TRBV19 with TRBJ2-7, with TRBD1 matching 7 bases. Germline values: CDR1 LNHDA, CDR2 SQIVND (reference sequence). CDR3 length: 15 amino acids. J lost 5 bases, V lost 4 bases, and 11 bases had no gene match. CDR3 sequence (DNA): TGTGCCAGTAGTAGGGGGCAGACAGGGATGAACGAGCAGTACTTC. It translates to CASSRGQTGMNEQYF. The variable domain in full, with the rest retrieved from reference TRBV19 and TRBJ2-7, is DGGITQSPKYLFRKEGQNVTLSCEQNLNHDAMYWYRQDPGQGLRLIYYSQIVNDFQKGDIAEGYSVSREKKESFPLTVTSAQKNPTAFYLCASSRGQTGMNEQYFGPGTRLTVT.

The chain recombines TRBV28 with TRBJ1-2; D is possibly TRBD1 (6 bases). V lost 6 bases to trimming and J lost 2 bases, with 22 bases between them. This CDR3 contains 17 residues. Germline CDR1 and CDR2: MDHEN and SYDVKM. This CDR3 reads CASSKPPRGTPNYGYTF. The CDR3 DNA is TGTGCCAGCAGCAAGCCCCCCCGCGGGACACCGAACTATGGCTACACCTTC.

The chain links TRBV7-2 to TRBJ1-3; D is undetermined. The V gene's germline CDR1 is SGHTA and CDR2 FQGNSA. Trimming left V 7 bases short and J 4 bases short, with 8 bases between. The CDR3 is made up of 12 amino acids. CDR3 region: CASKGSGNTIYF. For the CDR3, the DNA is TGTGCCAGCAAGGGTTCCGGAAACACCATATATTTT.

This sequence joins TRBV6-6 and TRBJ1-5; D may be TRBD1 (5 bases). Trimming stripped 6 bases from V and 7 bases from J, with 10 bases between. Germline V gives CDR1 MNHNY, CDR2 SVGAGI (reference sequence). This CDR3 comprises 12 residues. The CDR3 nucleotides read TGTGCCAGCAGCGGCGGGGGACAGCCCCAGCATTTT. This translates into CASSGGGQPQHF.

V gene TRBV5-1 combines with J gene TRBJ1-1; no clear D. This CDR3 has 16 residues. The V gene's germline CDR1 is SGHRS and CDR2 YFSETQ. V gave up 1 base and J gave up 0 bases, with 13 bases separating them. The CDR3, as DNA: TGCGCCAGCAGCTTGATGATGACGGATATGAACACTGAAGCTTTCTTT. This codes for CASSLMMTDMNTEAFF.

This clone was found once. This chain links TRBV18 with TRBJ2-1; 10 positions agree with TRBD1. The CDR3 consists of 16 residues. Per germline, CDR1 KGHSH and CDR2 LQKENI. Trimming took 6 bases from V and 4 from J; bases not matched to a gene: 9. CDR3 region: CASSTTGGQGYNEQFF. Here the CDR3 DNA reads TGTGCCAGCTCGACGACAGGGGGCCAAGGGTACAATGAGCAGTTCTTC.

The sample holds a few counts of this clone. V gene TRBV15 combines with J gene TRBJ2-3; D perhaps matches TRBD2 (5 bases). The germline V gene encodes CDR1 LNHNV and CDR2 YYDKDF (reference sequence). The ends were cut back, 3 bases at V and 2 bases at J, with 9 bases in the middle. The CDR3 has 14 residues. CDR3: CATSREDLTDTQYF. CDR3 DNA sequence: TGTGCCACCAGCAGGGAGGATCTCACAGATACGCAGTATTTT.

This chain links TRBV25-1 with TRBJ1-1, with D hard to call. From germline, CDR1 is MGHDK and CDR2 SYGVNS. The CDR3 spans 13 residues. The V end was cut by 7 bases, the J end by 7 bases, with 16 bases between. As DNA, the CDR3 is TGTGCCAGCAAGCAGGAGGGAGTTGGTGAAGCTTTCTTT. Translation gives CASKQEGVGEAFF.

V and J are TRBV7-2 and TRBJ1-2, with D unclear. CDR3 size: 13 residues. In germline, CDR1 is SGHTA, CDR2 FQGNSA. Trimming cost V 7 bases and J 7 bases, with 16 bases left between them. The CDR3 DNA reads as TGTGCCAGCACCACCACCGGGGATACTGGCTACACCTTC. Translated, it gives CASTTTGDTGYTF.

This rearrangement joins TRBV28 to TRBJ1-2, with a weak D call TRBD1 (6 bases). V lost 6 bases, J lost 4 bases, and 15 bases lay in between. Germline assignment: CDR1 MDHEN and CDR2 SYDVKM. This CDR3 comprises 14 residues. CDR3 region: CASSLGGRPYGYTF. As DNA, the CDR3 is TGTGCCAGCAGCCTAGGGGGGCGCCCCTATGGCTACACCTTC.

The J gene is TRBJ2-5, the V gene TRBV6-6, with 8 bases lining up with TRBD2. The CDR3 extends over 15 amino acids. CDR1 is MNHNY, CDR2 SVGAGI, per germline (reference sequence). V shed 5 bases and J 1 base; nucleotides not matched to a gene: 6. CDR3 residues: CASSGLSGGQETQYF. In DNA, the CDR3 is TGTGCCAGCAGTGGACTAAGCGGGGGCCAAGAGACCCAGTACTTC.

The chain employs TRBV28 and TRBJ2-5; 13 nucleotides align to TRBD2. Germline CDR1 reads MDHEN; CDR2 reads SYDVKM. The ends lost 2 bases at V and 5 bases at J; junction bases unmatched: 11. The CDR3 runs to 18 residues. The CDR3 loop is CASSLRTGTSGIAETQYF. CDR3 sequence (DNA): TGTGCCAGCAGTTTACGGACCGGGACTAGCGGGATCGCGGAGACCCAGTACTTC.

This clone appeared many times. The V and J genes are TRBV7-3 and TRBJ1-2; 7 nucleotides line up with TRBD1. V dropped 5 bases and J dropped 4; count of bases not matched to a gene: 4. Germline lookup yields CDR1 SGHTA and CDR2 FQGTGA. The CDR3 runs to 13 residues. CDR3 sequence: CASSEGGSYGYTF. Written as DNA, the CDR3 is TGTGCCAGCAGCGAAGGGGGCAGCTATGGCTACACCTTC.